These 2 T cell receptor beta chains came from one sample sequenced in a study of T cell responses to AZD1222 COVID-19 vaccine (dated by TCRdb to the early 2020s). To prepare the library, the immunoSEQ multiplex PCR assay was applied. TCRdb retrieved this table from immuneACCESS and kept in-frame rearrangements only. Not all clones are present; in checked studies, unresolved V genes account for under half, and no reason is known for the remainder. Counted in this sample were roughly 72,000 clones; 85% of them appeared once. The ten largest clones capture just over 20% of the sample. This specimen's time point label, per the study, means: baseline before first vaccination. Sequencing used peripheral blood, obtained on day 0 of AZD1222 vaccination. Every receptor here comes from an adult in good health.

This sequence joins TRBV10-2 and TRBJ2-7; D remains ambiguous. This CDR3 comprises 11 residues. Germline lookup yields CDR1 WSHSY and CDR2 SAAADI. Here the CDR3 reads CASRSALEQYF. DNA of the CDR3: TGCGCTTCAAGGTCGGCCCTCGAGCAGTACTTC.

The CDR3 coding sequence is TGCGCCAGCAGCTTAGGGACTAGCGGGGAGAACACCGGGGAGCTGTTTTTT. Encoded protein: CASSLGTSGENTGELFF. The chain recombines TRBV5-1 with TRBJ2-2; 13 positions match TRBD2. After removal of 2 bases from V and 1 base from J, the junction contained 2 bases not matched to a gene. There are 17 residues in the CDR3. Per germline, CDR1 SGHRS and CDR2 YFSETQ.